This T cell receptor (beta chain) was found in a study of CD8+ T cells in alopecia areata. Turning to the study itself: Treated patients received oral tofacitinib, 5 to 10 mg twice daily. Scalp area affected, as a percentage, set the severity score of treated patients.

With V trimmed by 0 bases and J by 2 bases, 14 bases remained unmatched. CDR1 and CDR2 from the germline V gene are MDHEN and SYDVKM. The CDR3 is 19 amino acids. The treatment here: oral pan-JAK inhibitor, 5-10 mg twice daily. Comments on this clone: Its antigen remains unidentified.

Extracted RNA was reverse transcribed into cDNA, the sequencing template. Data came from immunoSEQ multiplex PCR; TCRdb stores just in-frame clones and leaves some out. The sample lists around 160,000 clones, approximately 60% occurring once. General observations from the study: Mice gave a clearer picture of TCR sharing than patients did, possibly for HLA-related reasons.

The sample in question was CD4+ T cells sorted from blood, obtained at week 24, from a patient treated with tofacitinib. The rearrangement joins TRBV28 to TRBJ1-2, with 8 bases identical to TRBD1. The clonotype originates from a human donor with alopecia areata. The CDR3: CASSLWGGGRGPSNYGYTF. CDR3 DNA: TGTGCCAGCAGTTTATGGGGAGGGGGCAGGGGGCCTTCGAACTATGGCTACACCTTC.